Below, 2 T cell receptor beta chains from the same sample are listed, as sequenced in a study. Treg sorting used a CD4+CD25+CD127-/low gate. TCRdb recomputed calls from the 5' RACE reads with MiXCR, one row per CDR3 protein. The sample lists around 34,000 distinct CDR3 sequences, approximately 30% seen once, with about 2.2% in the top ten. The sample taken for sequencing was tumor-infiltrating Tregs sorted from the breast tumor. All receptors come from a female donor with breast cancer.

A note on this clonotype: Without the conserved terminal phenylalanine or tryptophan, this CDR3 likely stems from a read error. V gene TRBV25-1 combines with J gene TRBJ2-1; the D gene could be TRBD1 or TRBD2 (6 bases each). The germline V gene encodes CDR1 MGHDK and CDR2 SYGVNS. Trimming left V 8 bases short and J 4 bases short, with 18 bases between. The CDR3 length is 15 residues. For the CDR3, the DNA is TGTGCCAGCGGGCCGGGGGCTGCCTCGTACAATGAGCAGTTCTCC. This sequence encodes CASGPGAASYNEQFS.

In regard to this clonotype: A much larger clone differs from this one at a single base, so this may be a read error. The chain couples TRBV20-1 to TRBJ2-1; possible D gene TRBD2, 5 bases. The CDR3 is made up of 12 amino acids. Germline V lookup: CDR1 DFQATT, CDR2 SNEGSKA (reference sequence). The germline V and J ends were trimmed by 2 bases and 8 bases, with 10 bases remaining between them. As DNA, the CDR3 is TGCAGTGCTAGAACTAGGGTTGATGAGCAGTTCTTC. It codes for CSARTRVDEQFF.